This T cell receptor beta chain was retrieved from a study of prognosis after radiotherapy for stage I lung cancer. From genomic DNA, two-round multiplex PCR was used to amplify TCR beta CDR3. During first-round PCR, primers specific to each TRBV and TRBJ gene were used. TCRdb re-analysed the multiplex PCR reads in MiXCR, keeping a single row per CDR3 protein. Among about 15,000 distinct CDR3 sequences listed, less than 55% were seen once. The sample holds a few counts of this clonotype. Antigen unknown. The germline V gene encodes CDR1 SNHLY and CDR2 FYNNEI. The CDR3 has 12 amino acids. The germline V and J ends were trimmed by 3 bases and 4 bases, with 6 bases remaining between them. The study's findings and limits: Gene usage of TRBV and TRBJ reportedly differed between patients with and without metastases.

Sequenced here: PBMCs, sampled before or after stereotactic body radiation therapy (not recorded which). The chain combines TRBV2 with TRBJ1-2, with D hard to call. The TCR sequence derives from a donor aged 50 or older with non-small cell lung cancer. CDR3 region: CASSEHIYGYTF. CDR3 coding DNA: TGTGCCAGCAGTGAGCATATCTATGGCTACACCTTC.